Listed here are 14 T cell receptor beta chains from one sample, sequenced in a study of T-cell reconstitution after alpha-beta-depleted transplantation in children. Molecular barcoding with unique molecular identifiers was used for the TCRbeta library. MiXCR, run by TCRdb on the PCR reads, gives a single entry per CDR3 protein. The sample lists 500,000 to 650,000 distinct CDR3 sequences, roughly 13% seen once, with over 2% in the top ten. Sequenced here: PBMCs, mostly from graft donor cells, sampled 360 days after TCRalphabeta/CD19-depleted stem cell transplant. These receptors all come from a male patient between 10 and 17 years old who had a stem cell transplant for acute myeloid leukemia, so the T cells may come from the graft donor.

The chain has TRBV7-9 and TRBJ1-1, with D uncertain. The V gene lost 1 base and the J gene lost 2 bases, with 5 bases spanning the gap. The CDR3 totals 13 residues. In germline, CDR1 is SEHNR, CDR2 FQNEAQ (reference sequence). The CDR3, as DNA: TGTGCCAGCAGCTTAGATGCCAACACTGAAGCTTTCTTT. Protein product: CASSLDANTEAFF.

CDR3 nucleotide sequence: TGTGCCAGCTCCCGACTAGGGGTCAATTACGAGCAGTACTTC. Its translation is CASSRLGVNYEQYF. The chain carries TRBV18 and TRBJ2-7, with TRBD2 as a possible D gene (6 bases). This CDR3 comprises 14 residues. V shed 6 bases and J shed 4 bases, with 16 bases lying between them. Germline CDR1 KGHSH, CDR2 LQKENI.

This clonotype turned up a few times. The chain is built from TRBV7-3 and TRBJ2-1; 9 bases are a match to TRBD2. CDR3 length: 14 amino acids. V trimming: 6 bases; J trimming: 8 bases; junction bases outside the gene matches: 8. Looked up from germline, CDR1 is SGHTA and CDR2 is FQGTGA. CDR3 sequence (DNA): TGTGCCAGCAGATTAGCGGGAGCTAGCCATGAGCAGTTCTTC. As protein: CASRLAGASHEQFF.

This clonotype occurred a few times. This rearrangement joins TRBV20-1 to TRBJ2-1; tentatively, D is TRBD1 (6 bases). Germline CDR1 reads DFQATT; CDR2 reads SNEGSKA (reference sequence). The CDR3 totals 12 residues. Trimming took off 8 bases at V and 4 bases at J, with 12 bases between the two ends. As DNA, the CDR3 is TGCAGTAGAACAGGGCCGTACAATGAGCAGTTCTTC. It specifies CSRTGPYNEQFF.

This chain uses TRBV15 with TRBJ2-1; D is unresolved. V gave up 1 base and J gave up 5 bases, with 12 bases separating them. Looked up from germline, CDR1 is LNHNV and CDR2 is YYDKDF (reference sequence). The CDR3 sequence is 15 residues long. CDR3 amino acids: CATSRGPWVNNEQFF. CDR3 bases: TGTGCCACCAGCAGAGGCCCTTGGGTTAACAATGAGCAGTTCTTC.

This clonotype was counted a few times. V is TRBV29-1 and J is TRBJ1-5, with D hard to call. Germline loops: CDR1 SQVTM, CDR2 ANQGSEA. The CDR3 has 13 amino acids. Trimming cost V 6 bases and J 5 bases, with 14 bases left between them. The CDR3 loop is CSVTDYEYQPQHF. In nucleotides, the CDR3 is TGCAGCGTCACGGATTACGAGTATCAGCCCCAGCATTTT.

This clonotype turned up a few times. The CDR3 sequence: CASSLWDRVYNEQFF. CDR3 DNA: TGTGCCAGCAGCTTGTGGGACAGGGTCTACAATGAGCAGTTCTTC. The chain carries TRBV5-5 and TRBJ2-1, with 9 bases aligning to TRBD1. There are 15 residues in the CDR3. Trimming removed 1 base from V and 3 bases from J; junction bases left unmatched: 2. Germline V gives CDR1 SGHKS, CDR2 YYEKEE (reference sequence).

The chain has TRBV12-3 or TRBV12-4 and TRBJ2-3; tentatively, D is TRBD2 (6 bases). V lost 3 bases to trimming and J lost 6 bases, with 16 bases between them. This CDR3 has 15 amino acids. The CDR3 DNA follows: TGTGCCAGCAGTTTGAGACGGGAGCTGCGGGATACGCAGTATTTT. Translated, it gives CASSLRRELRDTQYF.

The sample holds a few counts of this clonotype. The chain has TRBV28 and TRBJ2-1, with TRBD2 as a possible D gene (6 bases). Germline loops: CDR1 MDHEN, CDR2 SYDVKM. CDR3 length: 15 amino acids. Trimming stripped 4 bases from V and 2 bases from J, with 12 bases between. For the CDR3, the DNA is TGTGCCAGCAGTTCTCCAGCGGGCACCTACAATGAGCAGTTCTTC. It yields the protein CASSSPAGTYNEQFF.

The chain couples TRBV12-3 or TRBV12-4 to TRBJ2-1, with 7 bases identical to TRBD1. This CDR3 is built from 15 residues. J lost 5 bases, V lost 4 bases, and 8 bases had no gene match. The CDR3 protein is CASSSQGSMDNEQFF. CDR3 nucleotides: TGTGCCAGCAGTTCACAGGGGTCTATGGACAATGAGCAGTTCTTC.

This clonotype was counted ten times or more. The V call is TRBV6-5, the J call TRBJ2-7; D may be TRBD1 or TRBD2 (5 bases each). Germline CDR1 is MNHEY and CDR2 is SVGAGI. Trimming pared 2 bases from V and 6 bases from J, leaving 17 bases between. The CDR3 runs to 15 residues. As DNA, the CDR3 is TGTGCCAGCAGTTACGGGGGTACCCTTTCTCTCGAGCAGTACTTC. It translates to CASSYGGTLSLEQYF.

This clonotype came up a few times. The CDR3 loop reads CSARVWNIRINTEAFF. DNA of the CDR3: TGCAGTGCTAGAGTGTGGAATATTAGGATTAACACTGAAGCTTTCTTT. The chain combines TRBV20-1 with TRBJ1-1; D gene uncertain. Trimming took off 1 base at V and 2 bases at J, with 17 bases between the two ends. The CDR3 contains 16 residues. CDR1 is DFQATT, CDR2 SNEGSKA, per germline (reference sequence).

This clonotype was picked up many times. The gene calls are TRBV12-3 or TRBV12-4 and TRBJ2-3, with 9 bases aligning to TRBD2. CDR3 length: 15 amino acids. Trimming at V came to 3 bases and at J to 5 bases, leaving 6 bases not matched to a gene. CDR3 loop: CASSLMTSGGDTQYF. The CDR3 DNA sequence: TGTGCCAGCAGTTTGATGACTAGCGGAGGAGATACGCAGTATTTT.

The chain is built from TRBV10-3 and TRBJ2-7; D may be TRBD1 or TRBD2 (5 bases each). Germline values: CDR1 ENHRY, CDR2 SYGVKD. Trimming pared 3 bases from V and 0 bases from J, leaving 6 bases between. The length of the CDR3 is 13 residues. In nucleotides, the CDR3 is TGTGCCATCAGTGATGGGACCTCCTACGAGCAGTACTTC. It is translated as CAISDGTSYEQYF.